This TCR beta chain was obtained from a study of T cell repertoires in cytomegalovirus infection. Overall study: Both a matching HLA type and CMV infection were indicated by public TCR beta signatures. Overall study findings and caveats: People with CMV and the relevant HLA were identified by cumulative public TCR beta family frequency.

TCRdb re-called the reads with MiXCR, one entry per CDR3 protein. The sample yields 600,000 to 700,000 distinct CDR3 sequences, roughly 36% seen once. This CDR3 has 15 residues. Trimming pared 2 bases from V and 2 bases from J, leaving 12 bases between. The germline CDR1 and CDR2 sequences are SGHRS and YFSETQ. This clonotype occurred a few times. The antigen remains undetermined. This TCR came from a human donor in good health (CMV status not recorded). Some clones in this sample may be carry-over from other donors' samples. V usage is TRBV5-1 and J usage is TRBJ2-3, with D possibly being TRBD1 (6 bases). Specimen: cultured PBMCs, collected from culture after CMV antigen stimulation. The CDR3 bases are TGCGCCAGCAGCTTCATCGGACAGTTCACAGATACGCAGTATTTT. Translating gives CASSFIGQFTDTQYF. The full variable domain, rest sourced from reference TRBV5-1 and TRBJ2-3, is KAGVTQTPRYLIKTRGQQVTLSCSPISGHRSVSWYQQTPGQGLQFLFEYFSETQRNKGNFPGRFSGRQFSNSRSEMNVSTLELGDSALYLCASSFIGQFTDTQYFGPGTRLTVL.